This TCR beta chain appears in the sequencing data of a study of regulatory dendritic cells for organ transplantation. Notes on the study in general: Considerable individual heterogeneity was seen in alloreactive memory CD8+ T cells.

Concerning this clone: No antigen is known for it.

The CDR3 runs to 14 residues. CDR1 is SGHTA, CDR2 FQGNSA, per germline. J gave up 3 bases and V 5 bases, and 6 bases lay outside the gene matches. Sorted subsets were CFSE-labeled and cultured about 5 days with allogeneic dendritic cells. Data came from immunoSEQ multiplex PCR; TCRdb stores just in-frame clones and leaves some out. The data show 20,000 to 25,000 clones, with over 75% seen just once and about 0.25% held by the top ten. The receptor was derived from a human donor in good health. V and J are TRBV7-2 and TRBJ2-7; TRBD1 matches 8 bases. Material: naive CD4+ T cells from blood cultured with dendritic cells. Subset of the sample: CD45RA+ naive T cells. The CDR3 reads CASSLDRGSYEQYF. The CDR3 DNA reads TGTGCCAGCAGCCTAGACAGGGGAAGCTACGAGCAGTACTTC.